What follows describes a single T cell receptor beta chain. As yet, its antigen is unknown. Amplification used 60 Vbeta primers and 13 Jbeta primers. Produced via immunoSEQ multiplex PCR; TCRdb's table is partial and in-frame only. The table lists over 100,000 clones, 50% to 65% of them singletons. V was clipped by 0 bases and J by 3 bases, with 6 bases between them. Germline values: CDR1 LNHNV, CDR2 YYDKDF (reference sequence). This CDR3 is built from 13 residues. The sample is drawn from a study of cytomegalovirus exposure and HLA in healthy donors. Study-level results: The authors excluded some V segments, including TRBV6-2 and TRBV6-3, as indistinguishable.

Sequencing input: PBMCs. This clonotype originated in a man between 40 and 49 years old in good health and CMV-seropositive. This sequence joins TRBV15 and TRBJ2-7; no reliable D call. Here the CDR3 DNA reads TGTGCCACCAGCAGAGATCCGGGCTACGAGCAGTACTTC. Translation gives CATSRDPGYEQYF. Based on the CDR3 plus reference TRBV15 and TRBJ2-7, the full variable domain is DAMVIQNPRYQVTQFGKPVTLSCSQTLNHNVMYWYQQKSSQAPKLLFHYYDKDFNNEADTPDNFQSRRPNTSFCFLDIRSPGLGDTAMYLCATSRDPGYEQYFGPGTRLTVT.